This T cell receptor beta chain emerged from a study of blood T cell repertoires in COVID-19 (TCRdb year 2020). As for the study more broadly: Samples from collaborators originated in the United States, Italy and Spain and spanned both the acute and convalescent phases of COVID-19. The repertoires were released in a freely available public database intended as a resource for research on the immune response to SARS-CoV-2. Samples were obtained from the ongoing ImmuneRACE study (first 160 participants) and from about 1,300 subjects provided by 6 global collaborators. Where available, HLA class I and class II types were taken from metadata supplied by the sample provider and were not determined by assay-based typing. Nearly every sample came with metadata listing a de-identified subject ID, COVID-19 status, age in years and sex. Subjects who had been exposed to COVID-19, were actively infected with it, or had recovered from it provided the deeply sampled blood TCRbeta repertoires that made up the dataset. The prospective study material was composed of cDNA or gDNA derived from T cells, B-cell-depleted T cells, or PBMCs. The investigation overall reported the following: How much clinical and demographic metadata was included differed by source and by participant, and the metadata was provided uncurated.

The CDR3 goes from the cysteine to the phenylalanine over 16 residues. The entry retains the CDR3 DNA only, 48 bases that are in frame from base 1. V loses 3 bases at its end and J loses 5 bases; junction bases beyond the gene matches: 8. CDR1 and CDR2 are read off the germline V gene (reference sequence) as LGHDT and YNNKEL. Participants in the prospective study were enrolled through a virtual design, were aged roughly 18 to 95 years, and lived in about two dozen United States geographic areas. To assign participants to cohorts, the prospective study relied on clinical history that participants themselves reported in a screening survey and a study questionnaire. For ImmuneRACE Cohort 3, a participant was defined as recovered based on two consecutive negative NP/OP PCR tests, clearance by a healthcare professional, or resolution of symptoms. Mobile phlebotomists in the prospective study collected whole blood, serum and a nasopharyngeal or oropharyngeal swab from every participant. Participants in the prospective study had the option to provide additional blood draws and questionnaires over a 2-month period. Before DNA extraction, blood samples from the prospective study were shipped at room temperature or frozen.

TCRbeta CDR3 regions were amplified from genomic DNA by means of the immunoSEQ Assay, a bias-controlled multiplex PCR. As for the original processing: Within the assay, amplification of reference gene primers was used to estimate how many nucleated cells each sample contained. To quantify the absolute abundance of each unique TCRbeta CDR3 rearrangement, sequence reads were collapsed and filtered. Productive Simpson clonality was computed per sample as the square root of Simpson's diversity index over productive rearrangements. TCRdb took over this immuneACCESS table, retaining in-frame rearrangements with V and J assigned. Such tables are incomplete; in checked studies, under half of the missing clones stem from an unresolved V gene, and the remainder is unexplained. The D gene and trimming were derived from the DNA, and the V and J assignments and clone size from that table. A total of about 480,000 clones appear in this sample, roughly 90% of them only once. The ten most abundant clones make up over 1.5% of the sample.

Of note for this clone: No antigen is known for it. No clone much larger than this one lies a single base away; base qualities are absent.

This sequence originates from a woman in her thirties or forties who had recovered from COVID-19. The sample taken for sequencing was PBMCs or T cells enriched from blood (not recorded which). The chain links TRBV3-1 (or the pseudogene TRBV3-2) with TRBJ2-1; the junction holds 9 bases that match TRBD1. DNA sequence: TGTGCCAGCAGCCACCCTGGACAGGGGTTGCACAATGAGCAGTTCTTC. Its protein is CASSHPGQGLHNEQFF.